The 13 T cell receptor beta chains given below trace back to one sample, sequenced in a study of blood T cell repertoires in COVID-19. Profiled with immunoSEQ multiplex PCR; TCRdb holds only in-frame clones, not every one. This table holds around 100,000 clones, 84% found once. Sequencing was carried out using peripheral blood. These receptors were taken from a human donor in a cohort sampled during active COVID-19.

The chain carries TRBV6-1 and TRBJ1-4; D is possibly TRBD1 (5 bases). Trimming took 4 bases from V and 7 from J, leaving 22 bases between them. CDR1 MNHNS and CDR2 SASEGT come from the germline V gene. The CDR3 length is 17 residues. CDR3: CASSVRRFRGILEKLFF. The CDR3 DNA sequence: TGTGCCAGCAGTGTACGGCGGTTTCGGGGGATCCTTGAAAAACTGTTTTTT.

The chain carries TRBV5-1 and TRBJ2-1; TRBD2 agrees at 15 bases. This CDR3 has 17 amino acids. Germline CDR1 reads SGHRS; CDR2 reads YFSETQ. The J segment lost 6 bases and the V segment lost 4 bases, leaving 8 bases of the junction unmatched. The DNA of the CDR3 is TGCGCCAGCAGCCCTGGACTAGCGGGAGGGCCGGGCAATGAGCAGTTCTTC. It specifies CASSPGLAGGPGNEQFF. The full variable domain, with the rest looked up from reference TRBV5-1 and TRBJ2-1, is KAGVTQTPRYLIKTRGQQVTLSCSPISGHRSVSWYQQTPGQGLQFLFEYFSETQRNKGNFPGRFSGRQFSNSRSEMNVSTLELGDSALYLCASSPGLAGGPGNEQFFGPGTRLTVL.

The chain is built from TRBV19 and TRBJ2-7; 8 bases fit TRBD1. Trimming took 1 base from V and 2 from J; bases not matched to a gene: 1. This CDR3 comprises 14 residues. In germline, CDR1 is LNHDA, CDR2 SQIVND (reference sequence). In nucleotides, the CDR3 is TGTGCCAGTAGTATAGCCAGGGGGCCCTACGAGCAGTACTTC. Translating it yields CASSIARGPYEQYF.

This clone has only a few counts. Other DNA sequences from this sample encode an identical CDR3 as well. This chain connects TRBV6-5 to TRBJ1-1; 7 bases agree with TRBD1. CDR1 is MNHEY, CDR2 SVGAGI, per germline. The junction had 6 bases not matched to a gene; V was cut back by 2 bases and J by 6 bases. The CDR3 length is 14 residues. CDR3 sequence: CASSYTGQGAEAFF. CDR3 nucleotides: TGTGCCAGCAGTTACACAGGGCAGGGGGCTGAAGCTTTCTTT.

This clone was counted once. This CDR3 reads CASSYWGGASDTQYF. In DNA, the CDR3 is TGTGCCAGCAGTTACTGGGGGGGGGCCTCAGATACGCAGTATTTT. The V and J genes are TRBV6-5 and TRBJ2-3; TRBD2 might be the D (7 bases). Germline V gene data show CDR1 as MNHEY and CDR2 as SVGAGI. V dropped 1 base and J dropped 4 bases, with 12 bases sitting between them. The CDR3 totals 15 residues.

This clone was observed a single time. The rearrangement joins TRBV5-1 to TRBJ2-1, with 8 bases that match TRBD1. The CDR3 extends over 16 amino acids. After removal of 4 bases from V and 4 bases from J, the junction contained 10 bases not matched to a gene. CDR1 is SGHRS and CDR2 is YFSETQ in the germline V gene. The CDR3 DNA follows: TGCGCCAGCAGCCCCCGACAGGGGATGGGATACAATGAGCAGTTCTTC. It translates to CASSPRQGMGYNEQFF.

The J gene is TRBJ2-1, the V gene TRBV7-2; the match to TRBD2 covers 13 bases. Germline trimming cut 4 bases from V and 2 bases from J; bases unmatched to any gene: 2. CDR3 length: 16 residues. Germline V gene sequence: CDR1 SGHTA, CDR2 FQGNSA. The chain's CDR3 is CASSSTSGGAYNEQFF. Written as DNA, the CDR3 is TGTGCCAGCAGCTCCACTAGCGGGGGGGCCTACAATGAGCAGTTCTTC.

This sequence joins TRBV5-3 and TRBJ1-2, with a weak D call TRBD1 (6 bases). TRBV5-3 is assigned to the ORF class and has an uncertain function. The CDR3 covers 11 residues. V gave up 0 bases and J gave up 12 bases, with 9 bases separating them. CDR3 in amino acids: CARSLAGVHTF. CDR3 nucleotides: TGTGCCAGAAGCTTGGCAGGGGTCCACACCTTC.

The chain uses TRBV5-4 and TRBJ2-5; perhaps TRBD2 as D (5 bases). Trimming took 6 bases from V and 1 from J, leaving 13 bases between them. The CDR3 consists of 14 residues. Germline assignment: CDR1 SGHNT and CDR2 YYREEE (reference sequence). The CDR3 DNA reads as TGTGCCAGCAATAAGCGGAGCACCCAAGAGACCCAGTACTTC. This codes for CASNKRSTQETQYF. The variable domain in full, completed from reference TRBV5-4 and TRBJ2-5, reads ETGVTQSPTHLIKTRGQQVTLRCSSQSGHNTVSWYQQALGQGPQFIFQYYREEENGRGNFPPRFSGLQFPNYSSELNVNALELDDSALYLCASNKRSTQETQYFGPGTRLLVL.

The V and J genes are TRBV18 and TRBJ2-1, with D possibly matching TRBD2 (6 bases). The CDR3 has 15 amino acids. Germline-derived CDR1 and CDR2 are KGHSH and LQKENI. Trimming took 3 bases from V and 6 from J, leaving 15 bases between them. CDR3 sequence reads: CASSPTSLGGNEQFF. The CDR3 DNA is TGTGCCAGCTCACCTACTAGCCTGGGAGGCAATGAGCAGTTCTTC.

This clone showed up just a few times. The V and J genes are TRBV28 and TRBJ1-2; 9 bases are shared with TRBD1. V shed 4 bases and J 2 bases; nucleotides not matched to a gene: 5. The CDR3 has 15 residues. The germline gives CDR1 MDHEN, CDR2 SYDVKM. CDR3 coding DNA: TGTGCCAGCAGTTCGGGACAGGGAAGAAACTATGGCTACACCTTC. It is translated as CASSSGQGRNYGYTF.

The rearrangement uses TRBV27 and TRBJ2-7, with D possibly being TRBD2 (6 bases). The germline gives CDR1 MNHEY, CDR2 SMNVEV (reference sequence). The length of the CDR3 is 15 residues. V shed 8 bases and J shed 7 bases, with 24 bases lying between them. The CDR3 protein is CASRPAGTGGREQYF. The CDR3 nucleotides read TGTGCCAGCCGTCCAGCCGGGACTGGCGGTCGAGAGCAGTACTTC.

The rearrangement links TRBV6-4 to TRBJ2-7, with TRBD1 matching over 10 bases. Trimming at V came to 6 bases and at J to 2 bases, leaving 7 bases not matched to a gene. The CDR3 totals 15 residues. Germline V CDR1 and CDR2: MRHNA, SNTAGT. Here the CDR3 DNA reads TGTGCCAGCAGGGTGGACAGGGGGGATACCTACGAGCAGTACTTC. It encodes CASRVDRGDTYEQYF.